These 12 T cell receptor beta chains originate from one sample sequenced in a study of T cells in localized non-small cell lung cancer. Generated by immunoSEQ multiplex PCR, the TCRdb table keeps only in-frame clones and is missing some. The data contain about 77,000 clones, 70% to 90% of them singletons. Specimen: peripheral blood, collected before any cancer treatment. These receptors all stem from a woman aged 40-75 years with stage I squamous cell lung carcinoma.

The V call is TRBV6-5, the J call TRBJ1-6; the D is unclear. Looked up from germline, CDR1 is MNHEY and CDR2 is SVGAGI. V gave up 5 bases and J gave up 5 bases, with 4 bases separating them. The CDR3 is 12 residues long. The CDR3 DNA reads as TGTGCCAGCAGTCCACATAATTCACCCCTCCACTTT. It is translated as CASSPHNSPLHF.

This chain joins TRBV6-1 and TRBJ2-7, with 7 bases that match TRBD2. The CDR3 sequence is 13 residues long. V was clipped by 7 bases and J by 4 bases; unmatched bases: 7. From germline, CDR1 is MNHNS and CDR2 SASEGT. The CDR3 loop is CASMGGRAYEQYF. The CDR3 nucleotides read TGTGCCAGCATGGGGGGGAGGGCGTACGAGCAGTACTTC.

The genes are TRBV18 and TRBJ2-7; D possibly matches TRBD1 or TRBD2 (7 bases each). The length of the CDR3 is 15 residues. The germline V gene encodes CDR1 KGHSH and CDR2 LQKENI. The V and J ends lost 5 bases and 2 bases respectively, with 16 bases between them. CDR3 residues: CASSREGDSTYEQYF. CDR3 coding DNA: TGTGCCAGCTCAAGGGAGGGGGACAGTACCTACGAGCAGTACTTC.

This chain links TRBV6-6 with TRBJ2-3; the D is unclear. Germline loops: CDR1 MNHNY, CDR2 SVGAGI (reference sequence). The CDR3 has 11 amino acids. The V gene lost 6 bases and the J gene lost 3 bases, with 4 bases spanning the gap. The CDR3 loop reads CASSDTDTQYF. The CDR3 DNA follows: TGTGCCAGCAGCGATACAGATACGCAGTATTTT.

This chain links TRBV6-5 with TRBJ2-7, with 7 bases aligning to TRBD2. V shed 7 bases and J 2 bases; nucleotides not matched to a gene: 11. The germline V gene encodes CDR1 MNHEY and CDR2 SVGAGI. The CDR3 has 15 residues. This chain's CDR3 is CASNQRGTKAYEQYF. Here the CDR3 DNA reads TGTGCCAGCAACCAAAGAGGGACTAAAGCCTACGAGCAGTACTTC.

The chain recombines TRBV7-9 with TRBJ1-3; the match to TRBD1 covers 7 bases. Germline V lookup: CDR1 SEHNR, CDR2 FQNEAQ (reference sequence). CDR3 length equals 17 residues. The J segment lost 1 base and the V segment lost 5 bases, leaving 11 bases of the junction unmatched. The CDR3 DNA follows: TGTGCCAGCAGCCTACACGGCAGGGGGAGGTCTGGAAACACCATATATTTT. Translating gives CASSLHGRGRSGNTIYF.

The chain links TRBV2 to TRBJ2-5; D gene ambiguous. This CDR3 comprises 15 residues. Germline CDR1 is SNHLY and CDR2 is FYNNEI. Trimming took off 3 bases at V and 5 bases at J, with 16 bases between the two ends. CDR3 loop: CASSEWADLRETQYF. The CDR3, as DNA: TGTGCCAGCAGTGAGTGGGCAGACCTGAGGGAGACCCAGTACTTC.

The V call is TRBV6-5, the J call TRBJ2-1; TRBD2 matches at 13 bases. V trimming: 5 bases; J trimming: 8 bases; junction bases outside the gene matches: 6. Germline CDR1 is MNHEY and CDR2 is SVGAGI. This CDR3 is built from 15 residues. CDR3 coding DNA: TGTGCCAGCAGTACACTAGCGGGGGGGCCGGATGAGCAGTTCTTC. As protein: CASSTLAGGPDEQFF.

This chain uses TRBV18 with TRBJ2-7; D ambiguous. CDR1 is KGHSH, CDR2 LQKENI, per germline. The CDR3 has 13 amino acids. V lost 1 base and J lost 3, with 7 bases in between. CDR3 bases: TGTGCCAGCTCACCACGTGTCTACTACGAGCAGTACTTC. This encodes CASSPRVYYEQYF.

The V call is TRBV6-1, the J call TRBJ1-5; D remains unclear. The CDR3 contains 14 residues. Germline V gives CDR1 MNHNS, CDR2 SASEGT. V lost 4 bases, J lost 4 bases, and 11 bases lay in between. The CDR3 region has the DNA TGTGCCAGCAGTGCCGAGCCCCGTAATCAGCCCCAGCATTTT. Translation gives CASSAEPRNQPQHF.

The gene calls are TRBV6-5 and TRBJ1-1; 8 positions match TRBD1. From germline, CDR1 is MNHEY and CDR2 SVGAGI. With V trimmed by 5 bases and J by 6 bases, 11 bases remained unmatched. CDR3 length equals 15 residues. The CDR3 region is CASSTIRTGRAEAFF. In nucleotides, the CDR3 is TGTGCCAGCAGTACCATACGGACAGGGAGGGCTGAAGCTTTCTTT.

The chain recombines TRBV13 with TRBJ1-2; no definite D call. In germline, CDR1 is PRHDT, CDR2 FYEKMQ (reference sequence). The length of the CDR3 is 14 residues. Trimming cost V 2 bases and J 0 bases, with 7 bases left between them. The CDR3: CASSLKVSNYGYTF. CDR3 DNA sequence: TGTGCCAGCAGCTTAAAGGTTTCTAACTATGGCTACACCTTC.